The 16 T cell receptor beta chains below were found in one sample sequenced in a study of human T cells and chemical hapten exposure. One entry per CDR3 protein, called by TCRdb with MiXCR from the RACE reads. The repertoire holds roughly 380,000 distinct CDR3 sequences, 6% to 7% seen once, with about 5.6% in the top ten. Stated time point: patch test 2, 6 weeks after DPC sensitization. Treatment here: therapeutic diphenylcyclopropenone sensitization with weekly scalp DPC. The sample here was whole blood, taken in connection with sensitization to the hapten diphenylcyclopropenone (DPC). These receptors all stem from a woman between 18 and 29 years old with alopecia areata. Some clones in this sample may be carry-over from other donors' samples.

The CDR3 DNA follows: TGTGCCAGCAGCTTAAGACTAGCGGCTGATGGGACGCAGTATTTT. It specifies CASSLRLAADGTQYF. The chain is built from TRBV7-2 and TRBJ2-3; 9 bases line up with TRBD2. The junction had 9 bases not matched to a gene; V was cut back by 2 bases and J by 9 bases. This CDR3 is 15 amino acids long. Looked up from germline, CDR1 is SGHTA and CDR2 is FQGNSA.

This clonotype was counted only a few times. The rearrangement uses TRBV12-3 or TRBV12-4 and TRBJ1-4, with 8 positions matching TRBD1. This CDR3 contains 14 residues. V was clipped by 6 bases and J by 6 bases; unmatched bases: 6. The DNA of the CDR3 is TGTGCCAGCAGCCCCGGGACAGGTCATGAAAAACTGTTTTTT. It encodes CASSPGTGHEKLFF.

This clonotype occurred many times. This chain links TRBV20-1 with TRBJ2-7, with 9 nucleotides matching TRBD1. This CDR3 contains 14 residues. V gave up 6 bases and J gave up 2 bases; unmatched junction bases: 8. Germline CDR1 reads DFQATT; CDR2 reads SNEGSKA (reference sequence). The CDR3 region is CSAEPDRGTYEQYF. CDR3 nucleotides: TGCAGTGCCGAACCGGACAGGGGTACCTACGAGCAGTACTTC.

In this sample, this clonotype turned up many times. The V gene is TRBV20-1, the J gene TRBJ2-1; either TRBD1 or TRBD2 may fit D (5 bases each). This CDR3 comprises 15 residues. Germline V lookup: CDR1 DFQATT, CDR2 SNEGSKA (reference sequence). The V gene lost 6 bases and the J gene lost 0 bases, with 15 bases spanning the gap. The CDR3 spells CSALGRGNSYNEQFF. CDR3 coding DNA: TGCAGTGCCTTGGGACGCGGCAACTCCTACAATGAGCAGTTCTTC.

This clonotype showed up many times. CDR3: CASSVGTHNSPLHF. CDR3 bases: TGTGCCAGTTCTGTTGGGACCCATAATTCACCCCTCCACTTT. The chain employs TRBV12-3 or TRBV12-4 and TRBJ1-6, with D possibly TRBD1 on 5 matching bases. Trimming shortened V by 9 bases and J by 5 bases, and 14 bases separated the two germline ends. The CDR3 spans 14 residues.

This clonotype was seen a few times. The chain is built from TRBV27 and TRBJ2-1; a possible D gene is TRBD2 (7 bases). The V and J ends lost 3 bases and 4 bases respectively, with 16 bases between them. The length of the CDR3 is 16 residues. In germline, CDR1 is MNHEY, CDR2 SMNVEV (reference sequence). The DNA for the CDR3 is TGTGCCAGCAGTTTTTTCGGCGGGGGCCTGTACAATGAGCAGTTCTTC. As protein: CASSFFGGGLYNEQFF.

There are many counts of this clonotype. The rearrangement links TRBV7-2 to TRBJ1-6; possible D gene TRBD1, 5 bases. Between the trimmed V and J ends, which lost 5 bases and 6 bases, there was a span of 20 bases. The CDR3 totals 17 residues. Germline lookup yields CDR1 SGHTA and CDR2 FQGNSA. In nucleotides, the CDR3 is TGTGCCAGCAGCCAGGGACGGCTAAGGAGGGGTAATTCACCCCTCCACTTT. Translating it yields CASSQGRLRRGNSPLHF.

In its sample, this clonotype was seen many times. This rearrangement joins TRBV6-1 to TRBJ1-5; D might be TRBD1 (5 bases). Trimming took 6 bases from V and 5 from J, leaving 11 bases between them. In germline, CDR1 is MNHNS, CDR2 SASEGT. The CDR3 is 13 residues long. This chain's CDR3 is CASRRDLYQPQHF. CDR3 sequence (DNA): TGTGCCAGCAGGAGGGACCTATATCAGCCCCAGCATTTT.

This clonotype turned up a few times. The chain employs TRBV5-1 and TRBJ2-5; D gene uncertain. The CDR3 has 13 amino acids. Germline assignment: CDR1 SGHRS and CDR2 YFSETQ. Trimming shortened V by 2 bases and J by 5 bases, and 10 bases separated the two germline ends. CDR3: CASSFRLGETQYF. The CDR3 nucleotides are TGCGCCAGCAGCTTTCGGCTTGGGGAGACCCAGTACTTC.

This clonotype was observed at least ten times. The gene calls are TRBV3-1 and TRBJ1-2; D not certain. This CDR3 is 13 amino acids long. Trimming left V 3 bases short and J 8 bases short, with 13 bases between. CDR1 is LGHDT and CDR2 is YNNKEL in the germline V gene (reference sequence). CDR3 amino acids: CASSQASLWGYTF. The CDR3 bases are TGTGCCAGCAGCCAGGCTTCCCTTTGGGGCTACACCTTC.

This clonotype was detected only a few times. The rearrangement joins TRBV5-1 to TRBJ2-3; TRBD2 agrees at 12 bases. The length of the CDR3 is 15 residues. The V segment lost 3 bases and the J segment 6 bases; nucleotides outside the gene matches: 5. The V gene's germline CDR1 is SGHRS and CDR2 YFSETQ. The CDR3 spells CASSSTSGGLDTQYF. The CDR3 DNA sequence: TGCGCCAGCAGCTCGACTAGCGGGGGTTTGGATACGCAGTATTTT.

The chain is built from TRBV24-1 and TRBJ2-2, with D perhaps TRBD2 (5 bases). V lost 1 base, J lost 4 bases, and 15 bases lay in between. This CDR3 spans 17 amino acids. Germline loops: CDR1 KGHDR, CDR2 SFDVKD. The CDR3 DNA reads TGTGCCACCAGTGATTTTTCTGGAGGCCTCATCACCGGGGAGCTGTTTTTT. This translates into CATSDFSGGLITGELFF.

There are many counts of this clonotype. The chain combines TRBV4-3 with TRBJ2-3, with 12 nucleotides matching TRBD2. Germline V gene data show CDR1 as LGHNA and CDR2 as YSLEER. The CDR3 totals 15 residues. Trimming at V came to 6 bases and at J to 3 bases, leaving 4 bases not matched to a gene. CDR3 DNA: TGCGCCAGCAGTCCTAGCGGGGGGGCAACAGATACGCAGTATTTT. Encoded protein: CASSPSGGATDTQYF.

This clonotype occurred a few times. The chain employs TRBV12-3 or TRBV12-4 and TRBJ1-5; no definite D call. This CDR3 is built from 14 residues. The V end was cut by 3 bases, the J end by 6 bases, with 12 bases between. CDR3 region: CASSLGLAGQPQHF. The CDR3 coding sequence is TGTGCCAGCAGTTTGGGTCTAGCTGGTCAGCCCCAGCATTTT.

This clonotype was detected only a few times. The V gene is TRBV6-5, the J gene TRBJ1-2; 7 bases fit TRBD1. Germline V gene lookup returns CDR1 MNHEY and CDR2 SVGAGI. J lost 5 bases, V lost 4 bases, and 7 bases had no gene match. This CDR3 region has 14 residues. This chain's CDR3 is CASSFGRGSYGYTF. CDR3 nucleotide sequence: TGTGCCAGCAGTTTTGGCAGGGGGTCGTATGGCTACACCTTC.

This clonotype has more than one count but fewer than ten. V and J are TRBV6-6 and TRBJ2-4; D call uncertain. The V gene lost 5 bases and the J gene lost 0 bases, with 11 bases spanning the gap. Germline assignment: CDR1 MNHNY and CDR2 SVGAGI (reference sequence). This CDR3 is 15 amino acids long. Here the CDR3 reads CASSGPKLAKNIQYF. In DNA, the CDR3 is TGTGCCAGCAGTGGACCGAAACTAGCCAAAAACATTCAGTACTTC.